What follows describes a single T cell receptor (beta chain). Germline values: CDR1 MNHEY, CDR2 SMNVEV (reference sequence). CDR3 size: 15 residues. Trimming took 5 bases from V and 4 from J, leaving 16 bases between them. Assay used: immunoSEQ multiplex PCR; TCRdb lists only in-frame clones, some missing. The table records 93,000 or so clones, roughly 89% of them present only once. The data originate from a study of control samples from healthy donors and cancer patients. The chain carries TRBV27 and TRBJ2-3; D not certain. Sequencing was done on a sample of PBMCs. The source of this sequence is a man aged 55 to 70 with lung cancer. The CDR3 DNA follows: TGTGCCAGCAGTCCTTTGGGCTTCCCGCCAGATACGCAGTATTTT. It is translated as CASSPLGFPPDTQYF.